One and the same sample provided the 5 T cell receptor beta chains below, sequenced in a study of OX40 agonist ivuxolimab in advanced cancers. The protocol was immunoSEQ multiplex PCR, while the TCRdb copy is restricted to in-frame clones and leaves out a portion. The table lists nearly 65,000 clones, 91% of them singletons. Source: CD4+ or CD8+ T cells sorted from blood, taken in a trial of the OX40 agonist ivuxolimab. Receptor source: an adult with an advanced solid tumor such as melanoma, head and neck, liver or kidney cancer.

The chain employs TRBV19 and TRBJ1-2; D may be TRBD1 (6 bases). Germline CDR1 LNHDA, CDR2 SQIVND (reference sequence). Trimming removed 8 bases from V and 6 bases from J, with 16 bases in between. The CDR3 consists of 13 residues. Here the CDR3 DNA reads TGTGCCAGTCATCAGGGAAGGGGGAATGGCTACACCTTC. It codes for CASHQGRGNGYTF.

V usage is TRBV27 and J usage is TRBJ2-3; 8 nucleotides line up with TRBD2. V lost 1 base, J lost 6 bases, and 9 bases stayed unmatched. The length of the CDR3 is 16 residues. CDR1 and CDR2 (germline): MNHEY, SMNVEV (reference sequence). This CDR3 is CASSLLAAGVSDTQYF. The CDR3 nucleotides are TGTGCCAGCAGTTTATTGGCAGCGGGAGTATCGGATACGCAGTATTTT.

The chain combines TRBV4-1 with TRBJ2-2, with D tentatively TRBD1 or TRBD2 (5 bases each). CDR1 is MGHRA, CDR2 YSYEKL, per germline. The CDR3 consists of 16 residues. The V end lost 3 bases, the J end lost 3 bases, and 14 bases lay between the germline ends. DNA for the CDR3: TGCGCCAGCAGCCACGGGCAGGGAGTCGACACCGGGGAGCTGTTTTTT. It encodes CASSHGQGVDTGELFF.

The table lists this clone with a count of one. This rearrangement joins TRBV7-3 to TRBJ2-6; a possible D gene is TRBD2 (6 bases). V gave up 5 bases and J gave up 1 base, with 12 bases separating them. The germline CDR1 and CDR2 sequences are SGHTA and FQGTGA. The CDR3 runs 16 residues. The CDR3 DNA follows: TGTGCCAGCAGCCAAGCGGAGGGGTCTGGGGCCAACGTCCTGACTTTC. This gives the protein CASSQAEGSGANVLTF.

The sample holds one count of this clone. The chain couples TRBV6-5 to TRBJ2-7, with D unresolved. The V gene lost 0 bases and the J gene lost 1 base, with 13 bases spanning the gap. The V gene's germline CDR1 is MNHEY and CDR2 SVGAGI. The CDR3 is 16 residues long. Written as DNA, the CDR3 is TGTGCCAGCAGTTACTCCCCGGGCCTAGGGTCCTACGAGCAGTACTTC. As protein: CASSYSPGLGSYEQYF.